What follows is one TCR beta chain and its context. Its antigen is still unknown. The entry originates in a study of OX40 agonist ivuxolimab in advanced cancers. Study-wide context: Earlier anti-PD-1, anti-PD-L1 or anti-CTLA-4 therapy was permitted; around 40% had received some.

Using immunoSEQ multiplex PCR, the repertoire was profiled, and TCRdb retains in-frame clones only, with some absent. The sample has approximately 47,000 clones; more than 75% are singletons. Overall study results and limits: With doses of 0.1 to 3.0 mg/kg, CD4+ and CD8+ blood T cells had undergone clonal expansion by week 6.

Excluded were patients having autoimmune disease history or systemic immunosuppression. With 8 bases clipped from V and 5 bases from J, the junction kept 6 bases outside the gene matches. The germline CDR1 and CDR2 sequences are SNHLY and FYNNEI. The CDR3 runs to 14 residues. This chain links TRBV2 with TRBJ1-4; 9 positions match TRBD1. The source is an adult with an advanced solid tumor such as melanoma, head and neck, liver or kidney cancer. The sample in question was CD4+ or CD8+ T cells sorted from blood, obtained in a trial of the OX40 agonist ivuxolimab. The CDR3 is CASSIGTGNEKLFF. For the CDR3, the DNA is TGTGCCAGCTCAATAGGGACAGGGAATGAAAAACTGTTTTTT.